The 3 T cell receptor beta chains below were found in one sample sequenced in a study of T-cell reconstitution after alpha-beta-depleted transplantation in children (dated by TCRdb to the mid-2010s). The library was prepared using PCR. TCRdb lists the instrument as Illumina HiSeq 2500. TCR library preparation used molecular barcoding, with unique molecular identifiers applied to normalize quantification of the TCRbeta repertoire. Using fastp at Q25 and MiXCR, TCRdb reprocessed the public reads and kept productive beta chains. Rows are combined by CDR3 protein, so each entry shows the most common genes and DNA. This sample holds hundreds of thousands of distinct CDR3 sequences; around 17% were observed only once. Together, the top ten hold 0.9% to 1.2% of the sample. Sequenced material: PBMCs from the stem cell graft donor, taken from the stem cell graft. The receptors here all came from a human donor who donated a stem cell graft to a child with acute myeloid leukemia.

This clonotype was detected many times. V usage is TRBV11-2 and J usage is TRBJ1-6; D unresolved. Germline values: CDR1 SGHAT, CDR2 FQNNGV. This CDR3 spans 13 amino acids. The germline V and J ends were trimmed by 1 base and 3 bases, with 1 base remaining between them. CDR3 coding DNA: TGTGCCAGCAGCTTAGGCTATAATTCACCCCTCCACTTT. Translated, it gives CASSLGYNSPLHF.

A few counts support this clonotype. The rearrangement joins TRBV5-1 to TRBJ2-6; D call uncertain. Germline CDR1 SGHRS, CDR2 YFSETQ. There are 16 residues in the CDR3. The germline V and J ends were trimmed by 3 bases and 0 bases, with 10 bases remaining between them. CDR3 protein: CASSYSSGSGANVLTF. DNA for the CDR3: TGCGCCAGCAGCTATTCCTCGGGCTCTGGGGCCAACGTCCTGACTTTC.

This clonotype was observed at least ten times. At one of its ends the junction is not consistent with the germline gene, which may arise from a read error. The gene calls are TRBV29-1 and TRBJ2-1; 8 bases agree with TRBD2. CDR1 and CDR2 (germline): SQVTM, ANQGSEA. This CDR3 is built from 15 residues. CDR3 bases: TGCAGCGCTGAACCCACTAGCGGCCTCACGAATGAGCAGTTCTTC. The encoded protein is CSAEPTSGLTNEQFF.